One and the same sample provided the 8 T cell receptor beta chains below, sequenced in a study of regulatory T cells in long-lasting Graves disease. Researchers made TCR beta libraries by using iRepertoire HTBI primers and running Arm-PCR on CDR3 regions. A single record per CDR3 protein comes from TCRdb applying MiXCR to the multiplex PCR reads. This sample carries some 400,000 distinct CDR3 sequences, more than 12% of them seen once, and the ten largest clones take roughly a sixth. Time point of the sample: newly diagnosed GD, antithyroid drugs for less than 3 months. PBMC RNA served as the TCR library source. These data were also reused for a study on T cells in Graves' hyperthyroidism and ophthalmopathy.

The specimen was peripheral blood mononuclear cells (PBMCs), collected at new diagnosis, from a patient treated with antithyroid drugs. These receptors came from a young woman with Graves disease.

This clonotype appeared many times. CDR3: CASSLGQTSEAFF. The CDR3 DNA follows: TGTGCCAGCAGCTTGGGACAGACCTCTGAAGCTTTCTTT. The rearrangement joins TRBV7-9 to TRBJ1-1; TRBD1 matches at 7 bases. The CDR3 is made up of 13 amino acids. J was trimmed by 6 bases and V by 3 bases; bases with no gene match: 4. Germline CDR1 and CDR2: SEHNR and FQNEAQ (reference sequence).

This rearrangement joins TRBV5-6 to TRBJ2-3; 7 bases line up with TRBD2. Per the germline V gene, CDR1 is SGHDT and CDR2 is YYEEEE. J gave up 6 bases and V 0 bases, and 7 bases lay outside the gene matches. The CDR3 loop spans 15 amino acids. CDR3 nucleotide sequence: TGTGCCAGCAGCTTGGGCAGGGAGGGTCGCGATACGCAGTATTTT. It specifies CASSLGREGRDTQYF.

On this clonotype itself: An end of the junction does not agree with germline; a read error may underlie this. This chain uses TRBV4-2 with TRBJ1-6; D is ambiguous. This CDR3 has 15 amino acids. Germline-derived CDR1 and CDR2 are LGHNA and YNFKEQ. The CDR3 sequence is CASNQDRQGDSPLHF. The CDR3 DNA reads TGTGCCAGCAACCAAGACCGCCAAGGCGATTCACCCCTCCACTTT.

This clonotype was observed at least ten times. The J gene is TRBJ2-7, the V gene TRBV7-9; 8 bases line up with TRBD2. V dropped 9 bases and J dropped 2; count of bases not matched to a gene: 6. Per germline, CDR1 SEHNR and CDR2 FQNEAQ (reference sequence). This CDR3 has 13 residues. CDR3 protein: CASSGTSAYEQYF. In DNA form, the CDR3 reads TGTGCCAGTTCCGGGACTAGTGCCTACGAGCAGTACTTC.

This clonotype has ten or more counts. V usage is TRBV6-5 and J usage is TRBJ1-2, with D hard to call. The CDR3 loop spans 12 amino acids. CDR1 and CDR2 from the germline V gene are MNHEY and SVGAGI. Trimming stripped 4 bases from V and 7 bases from J, with 10 bases between. CDR3 DNA sequence: TGTGCCAGCAGTTCTGGATCAAGTGGCTACACCTTC. It is translated as CASSSGSSGYTF.

This clonotype has at least ten counts. The chain recombines TRBV27 with TRBJ2-2, with D perhaps TRBD2 (6 bases). Trimming took 2 bases from V and 2 from J, leaving 15 bases between them. Germline lookup yields CDR1 MNHEY and CDR2 SMNVEV (reference sequence). The length of the CDR3 is 17 residues. The CDR3 here is CASSLRRGHANTGELFF. The CDR3 DNA reads as TGTGCCAGCAGTTTAAGGAGGGGTCACGCTAACACCGGGGAGCTGTTTTTT.

This clonotype was observed many times. The chain joins TRBV29-1 to TRBJ1-5, with D possibly being TRBD1 (6 bases). The germline CDR1 and CDR2 sequences are SQVTM and ANQGSEA. Trimming pared 6 bases from V and 7 bases from J, leaving 16 bases between. The CDR3 is 13 amino acids. The CDR3 DNA follows: TGCAGCGTAGCACAGGGAGGAGAGCAGCCCCAGCATTTT. It specifies CSVAQGGEQPQHF.

This clonotype was counted at least ten times. The V call is TRBV25-1, the J call TRBJ2-1; D could derive from TRBD1 or TRBD2 (6 bases each). V was pared by 4 bases and J by 8 bases, with 24 bases between. The CDR3 has 17 residues. Germline assignment: CDR1 MGHDK and CDR2 SYGVNS. CDR3 amino acids: CASSGGAGSDRGDEQFF. In DNA form, the CDR3 reads TGTGCCAGCAGTGGGGGGGCGGGATCGGATCGTGGGGATGAGCAGTTCTTC. Complete variable domain (other parts from reference TRBV25-1 and TRBJ2-1): EADIYQTPRYLVIGTGKKITLECSQTMGHDKMYWYQQDPGMELHLIHYSYGVNSTEKGDLSSESTVSRIRTEHFPLTLESARPSHTSQYLCASSGGAGSDRGDEQFFGPGTRLTVL.